This T cell receptor beta chain was recorded in a study of blood T cell repertoires in COVID-19. Generated by immunoSEQ multiplex PCR, the TCRdb table keeps only in-frame clones and is missing some. The sample includes 100,000 to 120,000 clones, about four fifths seen only once; the top ten take around a tenth. Germline V CDR1 and CDR2: MNHEY, SMNVEV (reference sequence). V was pared by 6 bases and J by 1 base, with 15 bases between. The CDR3 spans 15 residues. What was sequenced was peripheral blood. The sequence derives from a woman aged 70 to 79 with acute or convalescent COVID-19. The J gene is TRBJ1-1, the V gene TRBV27, with TRBD1 as a possible D gene (6 bases). The CDR3, as DNA: TGTGCCAGCAGGGTTAGGACAGACTCGAACACTGAAGCTTTCTTT. It specifies CASRVRTDSNTEAFF.